Sequencing of this TCR beta chain was carried out in a study of CD8 T cells in ankylosing spondylitis. Broader study findings: Ankylosing spondylitis blood appeared to be characterized by a TCR beta motif of roughly eight highly homologous variants.

This clonotype was detected only a few times. No antigen is known for it. V shed 5 bases and J 2 bases; nucleotides not matched to a gene: 5. CDR1 and CDR2 from the germline V gene are SEHNR and FQNEAQ (reference sequence). The CDR3 spans 16 residues. TCRdb reprocessed the 5' RACE reads with MiXCR, giving one entry per CDR3 protein. The data show roughly 700,000 distinct CDR3 sequences, roughly 19% seen once. This clonotype was obtained from a male donor with ankylosing spondylitis. Sequenced input: blood, either unsorted or a sorted T cell fraction (not recorded which). This rearrangement joins TRBV7-9 to TRBJ2-1; 11 positions agree with TRBD2. The CDR3 here is CASSPWTSGPYNEQFF. CDR3 nucleotides: TGTGCCAGCAGCCCCTGGACTAGCGGGCCCTACAATGAGCAGTTCTTC.